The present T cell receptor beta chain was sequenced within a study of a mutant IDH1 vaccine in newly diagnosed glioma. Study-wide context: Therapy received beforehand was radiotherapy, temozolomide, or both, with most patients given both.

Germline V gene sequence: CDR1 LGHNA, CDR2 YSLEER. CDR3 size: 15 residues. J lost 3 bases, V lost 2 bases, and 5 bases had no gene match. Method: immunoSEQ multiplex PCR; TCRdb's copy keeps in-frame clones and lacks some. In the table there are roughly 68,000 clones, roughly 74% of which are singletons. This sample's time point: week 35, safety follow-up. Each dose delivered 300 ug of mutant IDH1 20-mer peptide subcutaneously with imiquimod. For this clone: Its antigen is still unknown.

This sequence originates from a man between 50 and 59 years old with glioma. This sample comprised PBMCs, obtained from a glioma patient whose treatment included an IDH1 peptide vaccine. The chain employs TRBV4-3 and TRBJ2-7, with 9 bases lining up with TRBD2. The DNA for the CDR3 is TGCGCCAGCAGCCAAACGCTAGCGGGGAACTACGAGCAGTACTTC. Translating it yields CASSQTLAGNYEQYF.